Listed here are 22 T cell receptor beta chains from one sample, sequenced in a study of blood T cell repertoires in COVID-19. Generated by immunoSEQ multiplex PCR, the TCRdb table keeps only in-frame clones and is missing some. The repertoire holds around 430,000 clones, approximately 87% seen once, with 10% in the top ten. Sequencing was carried out using PBMCs or T cells enriched from blood (not recorded which). Source of these receptors: a woman aged 45-59 years who had recovered from COVID-19.

This sequence joins TRBV4-1 and TRBJ1-5, with TRBD1 as a possible D gene (5 bases). The V and J ends lost 0 bases and 1 base respectively, with 7 bases between them. Germline CDR1 reads MGHRA; CDR2 reads YSYEKL. The CDR3 runs to 15 residues. The CDR3 reads CASSQDGGSNQPQHF. CDR3 nucleotide sequence: TGCGCCAGCAGCCAAGATGGGGGGAGCAATCAGCCCCAGCATTTT.

The rearrangement uses TRBV5-1 and TRBJ2-7, with 10 bases identical to TRBD1. The CDR3 length is 17 residues. CDR1 SGHRS and CDR2 YFSETQ come from the germline V gene. The J segment lost 2 bases and the V segment lost 2 bases, leaving 10 bases of the junction unmatched. CDR3 coding DNA: TGCGCCAGCAGCTTTTCCGGGACAGGGGCCAAGCCCTACGAGCAGTACTTC. This encodes CASSFSGTGAKPYEQYF.

The chain uses TRBV6-1 and TRBJ1-2; D remains unclear. Germline V gene sequence: CDR1 MNHNS, CDR2 SASEGT. The CDR3 has 13 residues. The V end was cut by 2 bases, the J end by 2 bases, with 6 bases between. CDR3 DNA sequence: TGTGCCAGCAGTGAACACCTAAACTATGGCTACACCTTC. It translates to CASSEHLNYGYTF.

This clone was seen only a few times. The genes are TRBV7-9 and TRBJ1-4, with D tentatively TRBD1 (5 bases). Trimming shortened V by 5 bases and J by 8 bases, and 21 bases separated the two germline ends. Per germline, CDR1 SEHNR and CDR2 FQNEAQ (reference sequence). There are 16 residues in the CDR3. The chain's CDR3 is CASSPPGLPGGEKLFF. In DNA, the CDR3 is TGTGCCAGCAGCCCCCCGGGACTACCGGGTGGGGAAAAACTGTTTTTT.

The J gene is TRBJ1-1, the V gene TRBV7-2; the match to TRBD1 covers 7 bases. This CDR3 has 15 residues. The trim removed 5 bases at V and 1 base at J, leaving 7 bases unmatched. Looked up from germline, CDR1 is SGHTA and CDR2 is FQGNSA. CDR3 nucleotide sequence: TGTGCCAGCAGCAACATAAAGGGGGCGAACACTGAAGCTTTCTTT. This gives the protein CASSNIKGANTEAFF.

The chain carries TRBV6-4 and TRBJ1-5; TRBD1 matches 7 bases. The germline V gene encodes CDR1 MRHNA and CDR2 SNTAGT. This CDR3 has 13 amino acids. J was trimmed by 2 bases and V by 5 bases; bases with no gene match: 0. This CDR3 is CASSTGGNQPQHF. Here the CDR3 DNA reads TGTGCCAGCAGTACAGGGGGCAATCAGCCCCAGCATTTT.

The rearrangement links TRBV2 to TRBJ2-7; possible D gene TRBD1, 5 bases. CDR1 is SNHLY, CDR2 FYNNEI, per germline. This CDR3 has 13 amino acids. V shed 8 bases and J shed 7 bases, with 18 bases lying between them. The CDR3 sequence: CASFRTPNGEQYF. In nucleotides, the CDR3 is TGTGCCAGCTTCCGGACACCCAATGGTGAGCAGTACTTC.

The genes are TRBV5-1 and TRBJ1-4; D remains ambiguous. Germline-derived CDR1 and CDR2 are SGHRS and YFSETQ. The V gene lost 0 bases and the J gene lost 5 bases, with 11 bases spanning the gap. The CDR3 runs to 15 residues. The CDR3 sequence is CASSLGAGVNEKLFF. In DNA form, the CDR3 reads TGCGCCAGCAGCTTGGGGGCCGGGGTGAATGAAAAACTGTTTTTT.

This chain links TRBV5-4 with TRBJ1-6, with 10 bases that match TRBD1. J lost 9 bases, V lost 5 bases, and 11 bases had no gene match. The CDR3 has 16 amino acids. Germline assignment: CDR1 SGHNT and CDR2 YYREEE (reference sequence). The chain's CDR3 is CASRPDSGQGGSPLHF. The CDR3 coding sequence is TGTGCCAGCAGACCAGACAGCGGACAGGGGGGTTCACCCCTCCACTTT. Filled out from reference TRBV5-4 and TRBJ1-6, the complete variable domain reads ETGVTQSPTHLIKTRGQQVTLRCSSQSGHNTVSWYQQALGQGPQFIFQYYREEENGRGNFPPRFSGLQFPNYSSELNVNALELDDSALYLCASRPDSGQGGSPLHFGNGTRLTVT.

V gene TRBV5-6 combines with J gene TRBJ1-6; D is undetermined. Germline loops: CDR1 SGHDT, CDR2 YYEEEE. CDR3 length equals 13 residues. Between the trimmed V and J ends, which lost 2 bases and 10 bases, there was a span of 10 bases. In nucleotides, the CDR3 is TGTGCCAGCAGCTTCAGGCGTGGATCACCCCTCCACTTT. Translating it yields CASSFRRGSPLHF.

V usage is TRBV10-3 and J usage is TRBJ2-7, with D perhaps TRBD2 (5 bases). Germline V gives CDR1 ENHRY, CDR2 SYGVKD. This CDR3 region has 14 residues. Trimming left V 7 bases short and J 1 base short, with 14 bases between. CDR3 sequence reads: CAITSRDSSYEQYF. CDR3 sequence (DNA): TGTGCCATCACCTCGAGGGATTCTTCCTACGAGCAGTACTTC.

The rearrangement links TRBV6-5 to TRBJ1-3, with D tentatively TRBD1 (6 bases). V shed 7 bases and J shed 0 bases, with 13 bases lying between them. CDR1 MNHEY and CDR2 SVGAGI come from the germline V gene. This CDR3 spans 15 amino acids. The CDR3 DNA reads TGTGCCAGCATGCCGGGACACAACTCTGGAAACACCATATATTTT. It translates to CASMPGHNSGNTIYF.

This clone has only a few counts. CDR3 residues: CASRGQRRNEKLFF. In DNA, the CDR3 is TGTGCCAGCAGGGGACAGAGAAGGAATGAAAAACTGTTTTTT. The chain joins TRBV2 to TRBJ1-4; 7 nucleotides match TRBD1. Per the germline V gene, CDR1 is SNHLY and CDR2 is FYNNEI. The CDR3 runs to 14 residues. V trimming: 6 bases; J trimming: 5 bases; junction bases outside the gene matches: 6.

The rearrangement links TRBV9 to TRBJ1-1; 8 bases are shared with TRBD1. J was trimmed by 2 bases and V by 4 bases; bases with no gene match: 10. CDR3 length equals 16 residues. Germline values: CDR1 SGDLS, CDR2 YYNGEE. The CDR3 nucleotides are TGTGCCAGCAGCCAAGACAGGGGTGGCGGTAACACTGAAGCTTTCTTT. Translating gives CASSQDRGGGNTEAFF. The whole variable domain, remainder taken from reference TRBV9 and TRBJ1-1, is DSGVTQTPKHLITATGQRVTLRCSPRSGDLSVYWYQQSLDQGLQFLIQYYNGEERAKGNILERFSAQQFPDLHSELNLSSLELGDSALYFCASSQDRGGGNTEAFFGQGTRLTVV.

This clone was recorded only once. This rearrangement joins TRBV10-3 to TRBJ2-3; D is possibly TRBD1 (6 bases). The CDR3 is 14 amino acids. The V end lost 6 bases, the J end lost 3 bases, and 13 bases lay between the germline ends. The germline V gene has CDR1 ENHRY and CDR2 SYGVKD. CDR3 nucleotide sequence: TGTGCCATCAGAAAGGGACAAGATACAGATACGCAGTATTTT. It yields the protein CAIRKGQDTDTQYF.

The J gene is TRBJ1-1, the V gene TRBV24-1; no reliable D call. Trimming stripped 4 bases from V and 7 bases from J, with 12 bases between. The length of the CDR3 is 13 residues. Germline loops: CDR1 KGHDR, CDR2 SFDVKD. In DNA, the CDR3 is TGTGCCACCAGTGAAAGAGGGCTAGTTGAAGCTTTCTTT. It yields the protein CATSERGLVEAFF.

This chain uses TRBV12-3 or TRBV12-4 with TRBJ1-1; 9 positions agree with TRBD1. With 6 bases clipped from V and 7 bases from J, the junction kept 6 bases outside the gene matches. The CDR3 has 13 amino acids. The CDR3 loop reads CASRTTGGGEAFF. CDR3 sequence (DNA): TGTGCCAGCAGGACTACAGGGGGCGGTGAAGCTTTCTTT.

The genes are TRBV6-2 or TRBV6-3 and TRBJ2-7; possibly TRBD2 for D (6 bases). There are 14 residues in the CDR3. CDR1 is MNHEY and CDR2 is SVGEGT in the germline V gene. Trimming left V 4 bases short and J 0 bases short, with 10 bases between. The CDR3 reads CASSLAGPSYEQYF. As DNA, the CDR3 is TGTGCCAGCAGTTTGGCGGGACCCTCCTACGAGCAGTACTTC.

The V gene is TRBV5-5, the J gene TRBJ1-2, with 9 bases identical to TRBD1. Germline CDR1 and CDR2: SGHKS and YYEKEE (reference sequence). CDR3 length: 16 amino acids. J gave up 8 bases and V 0 bases, and 11 bases lay outside the gene matches. DNA of the CDR3: TGTGCCAGCAGCTTGGCCATGGGACAGGGACGGCGGGGCTACACCTTC. Encoded protein: CASSLAMGQGRRGYTF.

This clone occurred once. The V and J genes are TRBV19 and TRBJ1-1, with a tentative D call TRBD1 (5 bases). This CDR3 has 15 amino acids. V dropped 6 bases and J dropped 5 bases, with 19 bases sitting between them. Germline CDR1 and CDR2: LNHDA and SQIVND (reference sequence). The CDR3 DNA reads TGTGCCAGTAGCCTTGCAGCTGGGGCGAGGACTGAAGCTTTCTTT. This encodes CASSLAAGARTEAFF. Full variable domain (rest looked up from reference TRBV19 and TRBJ1-1): DGGITQSPKYLFRKEGQNVTLSCEQNLNHDAMYWYRQDPGQGLRLIYYSQIVNDFQKGDIAEGYSVSREKKESFPLTVTSAQKNPTAFYLCASSLAAGARTEAFFGQGTRLTVV.

The chain joins TRBV27 to TRBJ1-1; D is ambiguous. The CDR3 is 13 residues long. Between the trimmed V and J ends, which lost 3 bases and 5 bases, there was a span of 10 bases. From germline, CDR1 is MNHEY and CDR2 SMNVEV (reference sequence). The CDR3 coding sequence is TGTGCCAGCAGTTTCGGCAGGATGACTGAAGCTTTCTTT. Residues: CASSFGRMTEAFF.

A single count supports this clone. This chain connects TRBV7-3 to TRBJ2-3, with a tentative D call TRBD2 (6 bases). V dropped 2 bases and J dropped 3 bases, with 9 bases sitting between them. The germline CDR1 and CDR2 sequences are SGHTA and FQGTGA. This CDR3 is built from 14 residues. The CDR3 DNA reads as TGTGCCAGCAGCTTAGCGGAGGGGACAGATACGCAGTATTTT. Translating gives CASSLAEGTDTQYF.